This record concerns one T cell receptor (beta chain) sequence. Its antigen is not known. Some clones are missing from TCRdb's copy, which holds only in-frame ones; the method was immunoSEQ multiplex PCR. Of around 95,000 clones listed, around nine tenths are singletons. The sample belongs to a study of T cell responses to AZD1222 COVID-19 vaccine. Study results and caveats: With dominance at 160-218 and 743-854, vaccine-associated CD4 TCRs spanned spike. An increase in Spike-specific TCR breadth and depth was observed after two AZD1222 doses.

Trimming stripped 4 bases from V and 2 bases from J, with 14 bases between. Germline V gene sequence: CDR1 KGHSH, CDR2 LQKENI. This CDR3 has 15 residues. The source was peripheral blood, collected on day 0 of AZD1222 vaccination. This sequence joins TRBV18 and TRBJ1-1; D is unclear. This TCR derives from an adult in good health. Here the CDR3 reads CASSHPWATNTEAFF. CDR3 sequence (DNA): TGTGCCAGCTCACACCCCTGGGCCACCAACACTGAAGCTTTCTTT.